The rows below give T cell receptor beta chains drawn from one sample of a study of CD8+ T cells in alopecia areata. Assay: immunoSEQ multiplex PCR; the TCRdb copy retains only in-frame clones and omits some. Here the sample spans approximately 140,000 clones, approximately 45% being singletons. The specimen was CD4+ T cells sorted from blood. The source of these receptors is a human donor with alopecia areata. CDR3s include the opening cysteine and the closing phenylalanine or tryptophan.

J | V | CDR3
TRBJ2-7 | TRBV9 | CASSARLAGSEQYF
TRBJ2-5 | TRBV10-3 | CAISDRDRVIQETQYF
TRBJ2-1 | TRBV9 | CASSGPGQYNEQFF
TRBJ2-7 | TRBV7-9 | CASSLGSGGTTYEQYF
TRBJ2-1 | TRBV30 | CAWSGTLRGNEQFF
TRBJ2-7 | TRBV11-3 | CASSLGGSGSYEQYF
TRBJ1-4 | TRBV7-9 | CASSASQGPNEKLFF
TRBJ2-3 | TRBV28 | CASRQAGEVDTQYF
TRBJ2-5 | TRBV9 | CASSVLAGAQETQYF
TRBJ1-1 | TRBV5-1 | CASPRDRVNTEAFF
TRBJ2-7 | TRBV5-1 | CASSFGGREAEQYF
TRBJ1-5 | TRBV4-1 | CASSPRVSTNQPQHF
TRBJ2-5 | TRBV29-1 | CSVDRAETQYF
TRBJ2-7 | TRBV29-1 | CSESKGQNSYEQYF
TRBJ2-3 | TRBV5-1 | CASSDFSGRGTDTQYF
TRBJ2-3 | TRBV5-1 | CASSLGSSDTQYF
TRBJ1-2 | TRBV29-1 | CSVGHLFNYGYTF
TRBJ2-2 | TRBV5-1 | CASSLGSSGRGTGELFF
TRBJ2-6 | TRBV25-1 | CASSDPTSGANVLTF
TRBJ2-5 | TRBV5-1 | CASSLTPGQEETQYF
TRBJ2-5 | TRBV10-3 | CATAQRETQYF
TRBJ1-5 | TRBV28 | CASRNRGTGNQPQHF
TRBJ1-2 | TRBV14 | CASSQDRYGYTF
TRBJ2-1 | TRBV2 | CASSEGGGANNEQFF
TRBJ2-2 | TRBV14 | CASRVAGSTGELFF
TRBJ1-1 | TRBV5-1 | CASSPQARGTEAFF
TRBJ1-2 | TRBV4-2 | CASSQGVVDTKNYGYTF
TRBJ2-4 | TRBV2 | CASSPDSPLAKNIQYF
TRBJ2-1 | TRBV4-2 | CASSQPQGLNEQFF
TRBJ2-2 | TRBV29-1 | CSVEGPSGRARGTGELFF
TRBJ1-5 | TRBV30 | CAWSIDQGPQHF
TRBJ2-3 | TRBV7-2 | CASSFRRGLAGASTDTQYF
TRBJ2-5 | TRBV28 | CASSARTGGGETQYF
TRBJ2-2 | TRBV30 | CAWSTSGSSTGELFF